One TCR beta chain is described in this entry. Generated by immunoSEQ multiplex PCR, the TCRdb table keeps only in-frame clones and is missing some. The sample consists of just over 60,000 clones, 92% of them appearing once. The sample originates from a study of T cell changes during pregnancy in multiple sclerosis. The sequence came from a female donor in good health, enrolled as a control in a pregnancy study. This specimen consisted of peripheral blood, obtained in the second trimester of pregnancy.

The CDR3 DNA follows: TGTGCCATCAGTGAACCGACAAATGGCTACACCTTC. Its protein is CAISEPTNGYTF. V is TRBV10-3 and J is TRBJ1-2; D unresolved. The CDR3 is 12 residues long. V lost 3 bases to trimming and J lost 6 bases, with 8 bases between them. The germline gives CDR1 ENHRY, CDR2 SYGVKD.